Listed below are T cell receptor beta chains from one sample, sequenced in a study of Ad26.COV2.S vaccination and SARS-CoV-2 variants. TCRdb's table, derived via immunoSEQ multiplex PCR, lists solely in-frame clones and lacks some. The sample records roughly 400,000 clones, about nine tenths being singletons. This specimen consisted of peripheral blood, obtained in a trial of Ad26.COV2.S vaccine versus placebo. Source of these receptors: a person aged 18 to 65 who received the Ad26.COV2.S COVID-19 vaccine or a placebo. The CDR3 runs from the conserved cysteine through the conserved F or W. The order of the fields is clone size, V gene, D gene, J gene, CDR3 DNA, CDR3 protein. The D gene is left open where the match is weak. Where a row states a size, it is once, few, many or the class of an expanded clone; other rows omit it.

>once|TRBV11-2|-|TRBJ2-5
TGTGCCAGCAGCCCAGGATGGGGTGGAGAGACCCAGTACTTC
CASSPGWGGETQYF
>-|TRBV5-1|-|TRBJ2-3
TGCGCCAGCAGCACAGGGACTTACACAGATACGCAGTATTTT
CASSTGTYTDTQYF
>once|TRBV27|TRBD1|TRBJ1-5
TGTGCCAGCAGTTTTCAGGGGGCGCGGGGGCAGCCCCAGCATTTT
CASSFQGARGQPQHF
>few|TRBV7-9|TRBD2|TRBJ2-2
TGTGCCAGCAGCTTCTGGCGGGGGGACACCGGGGAGCTGTTTTTT
CASSFWRGDTGELFF
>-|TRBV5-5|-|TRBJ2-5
TGTGCCAGCAGCTTGTATCAAGAGACCCAGTACTTC
CASSLYQETQYF
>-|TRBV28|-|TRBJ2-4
TGTGCCAGCATGGTCATCGGGCTGGGAAACATTCAGTACTTC
CASMVIGLGNIQYF
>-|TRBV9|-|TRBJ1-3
TGTGCCAGCAGCGCCCTCAGGGAGCTAAGGATGAACACCATATATTTT
CASSALRELRMNTIYF
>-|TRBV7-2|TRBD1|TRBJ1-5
TGTGCCAGCAGCCTAGGGACAGGGAGGTTACAGCCCCAGCATTTT
CASSLGTGRLQPQHF
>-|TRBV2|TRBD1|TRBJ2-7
TGTGCGAACCAATTAACAGGGGGCCCCACTAATGTGCAGTACTTC
CANQLTGGPTNVQYF
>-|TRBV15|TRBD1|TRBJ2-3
TGTGCCACCAGCAGAGGGACAGGGGAGGTTGGTACGCAGTATTTT
CATSRGTGEVGTQYF
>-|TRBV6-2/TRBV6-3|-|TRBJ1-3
TGTGCCAGCAGCAACCCCGGGGGGACTGGAAACACCATATATTTT
CASSNPGGTGNTIYF
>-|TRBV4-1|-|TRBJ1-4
TGCGCCAGCAGCGGGGGACCGAGGAATGAAAAACTGTTTTTT
CASSGGPRNEKLFF
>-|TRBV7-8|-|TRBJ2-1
TGTGCCAGCAGCCCGTGGGGAAGGCGCACTTCTTACAATGAGCAGTTCTTC
CASSPWGRRTSYNEQFF
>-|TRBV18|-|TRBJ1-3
TGTGCCAGCTCCCGAATGGACAGCTCTGGAAACACCATATATTTT
CASSRMDSSGNTIYF
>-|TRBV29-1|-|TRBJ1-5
TGCAGCGTTCAAGGGACCACGTCCGATCAGCCCCAGCATTTT
CSVQGTTSDQPQHF
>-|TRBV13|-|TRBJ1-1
TGTGCCAGCAGCTTAGGACGGGGGGTCAGCATGAACACTGAAGCTTTCTTT
CASSLGRGVSMNTEAFF
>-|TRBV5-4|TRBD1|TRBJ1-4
TGTGCCAGCAGCTCCAAAGGGGGCTTGAATGAAAAACTGTTTTTT
CASSSKGGLNEKLFF
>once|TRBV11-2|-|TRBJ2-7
TGTGCCAGCAGCTTAGGGAGCGCCGGTTACGAGCAGTACTTC
CASSLGSAGYEQYF
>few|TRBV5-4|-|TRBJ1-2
TGTGCCAGCAGCCAACAGGGATACTATGGCTACACCTTC
CASSQQGYYGYTF
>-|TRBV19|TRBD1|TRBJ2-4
TGTGCCAGTAGTATAGAAGGAACAGGGGCTGCACCGACCAAAAACATTCAGTACTTC
CASSIEGTGAAPTKNIQYF
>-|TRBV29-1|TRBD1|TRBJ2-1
TGCAGCGTTGCCATGACAGGGGGCGCCTACAATGAGCAGTTCTTC
CSVAMTGGAYNEQFF
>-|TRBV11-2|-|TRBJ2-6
TGTGCCACCTCGGGGAAAGTCGGGGCCAACGTCCTGACTTTC
CATSGKVGANVLTF
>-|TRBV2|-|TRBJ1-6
TGTGCCAGCAGCACGGCAGGCCTCGCCGATTCACCCCTCCACTTT
CASSTAGLADSPLHF
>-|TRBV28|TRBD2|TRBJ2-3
TGTGCCAGCAGCCGAATGGGGGATAGCGGGGGGATCACAGATACGCAGTATTTT
CASSRMGDSGGITDTQYF
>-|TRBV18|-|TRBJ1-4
TGTGCCAGCTCACCCGACCCCCCCATAGGGTCTGAAAAACTGTTTTTT
CASSPDPPIGSEKLFF
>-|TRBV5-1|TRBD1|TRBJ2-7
TGCGCCAGCAGATATACACCACAGGGGGTCCTCGCAAACTACGAGCAGTACTTC
CASRYTPQGVLANYEQYF
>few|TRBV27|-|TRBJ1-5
TGTGCCAGCAGTTTAGGAGGGGGCAATCAGCCCCAGCATTTT
CASSLGGGNQPQHF
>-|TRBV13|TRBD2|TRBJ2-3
TGTGCCAGCAGACCCAGACTAGCGGGAGATACGCAGTATTTT
CASRPRLAGDTQYF
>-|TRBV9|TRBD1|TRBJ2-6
TGTGCCAGCAGCGCCGGACAGGGATTGCACTCTGGGGCCAACGTCCTGACTTTC
CASSAGQGLHSGANVLTF
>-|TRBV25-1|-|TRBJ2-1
TGTGCCAGCAGTGAATACCGAAGCTCCTACAATGAGCAGTTCTTC
CASSEYRSSYNEQFF
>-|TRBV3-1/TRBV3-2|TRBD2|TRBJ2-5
TGTGCCAGCAGACCACGGGGGGGCCTGGAGACCCAGTACTTC
CASRPRGGLETQYF
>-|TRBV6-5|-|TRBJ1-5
TGTGCCAGCAGTTACTCGTGGGATCAGCCCCAGCATTTT
CASSYSWDQPQHF
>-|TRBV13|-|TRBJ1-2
TGTGCCAGCAGCTTAGCTCGGGCGGGGCCCCACTATGGCTACACCTTC
CASSLARAGPHYGYTF
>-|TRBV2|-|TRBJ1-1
TGTGCCAGCGCTTTACTCATGAACACTGAAGCTTTCTTT
CASALLMNTEAFF
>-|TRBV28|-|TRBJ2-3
TGTGCCAGCAGTTTATCGGCAGGGTTCACAGATACGCAGTATTTT
CASSLSAGFTDTQYF
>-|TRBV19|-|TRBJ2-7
TGTGCCAGTAGTATTTCCTCCGGAGGTACCTACGAGCAGTACTTC
CASSISSGGTYEQYF
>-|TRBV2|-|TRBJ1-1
TGTGCCAGCAGTGAACCCACAGAGGGTGGGGGGGCTTTCTTT
CASSEPTEGGGAFF
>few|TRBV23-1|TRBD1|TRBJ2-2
TGCGCCAGCAGTCGCCCAACAGGGGGCTCGGACACCGGGGAGCTGTTTTTT
CASSRPTGGSDTGELFF
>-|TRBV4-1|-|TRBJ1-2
TGCGCCAGCAGCCAAGATTCCCGACAGCCCTGGGGAGGCTACACCTTC
CASSQDSRQPWGGYTF
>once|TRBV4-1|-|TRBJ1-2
TGCGCCAGCAGCCAAGATAATGGGATCTACACCTTC
CASSQDNGIYTF
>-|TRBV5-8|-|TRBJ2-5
TGTGCCAGCAGCTTAAGGTCGGGTTCCGTAGGGGGGACAGAGACCCAGTACTTC
CASSLRSGSVGGTETQYF